The clone carrying this TCR beta chain appeared a few times. Germline assignment: CDR1 DFQATT and CDR2 SNEGSKA (reference sequence). CDR3 length equals 16 residues. V was clipped by 6 bases and J by 3 bases, with 23 bases between them. Then a second PCR, running roughly 7 to 11 cycles, was carried out with a sample-barcoded 5' primer and a J-beta primer mix. Via MiXCR, TCRdb re-called the 5' RACE reads, giving one row per CDR3 protein. The data hold some 760,000 distinct CDR3 sequences, with around a quarter observed a single time. The data belong to a study of blood T cells in healthy people across ages. This sample also belongs to another study, concerning T cells of mothers and their children.

This clonotype was sampled from a boy under 18 in good health. Sequencing was carried out using blood. The chain has TRBV20-1 and TRBJ1-2, with D possibly TRBD1 on 6 matching bases. CDR3 nucleotide sequence: TGCAGTGCCCCAAGGGGGGACCAATTTCTTTACTATGGCTACACCTTC. Protein sequence: CSAPRGDQFLYYGYTF.